This T cell receptor (beta chain) was found in a study of blood T cell repertoires in COVID-19. The age range of participants was roughly 18 to 90 years, with residence in about two dozen US areas. Among Cohort 3 donors, those recovered had two negative PCRs, clearance, or symptom resolution. Per the study methods: Quantification of nucleated cells was approximated via reference gene primer amplification. Data came from immunoSEQ multiplex PCR; TCRdb stores just in-frame clones and leaves some out. Clone size and the V and J calls come from that table; the DNA yielded D and trimming. The sample contains 330,000 or so clones, more than 85% of which appear only once. The specimen sequenced was PBMCs or T cells enriched from blood (not recorded which). This clonotype was obtained from a woman aged 30 to 39 who had recovered from COVID-19.

CDR3 region: CASSFARGDYGYTF. The CDR3 nucleotides read TGTGCCAGCAGCTTCGCCAGGGGGGACTATGGCTACACCTTC. J is TRBJ1-2 and V is TRBV5-6; TRBD1 matches 7 bases. The CDR3 has 14 residues. Germline V gives CDR1 SGHDT, CDR2 YYEEEE. After removal of 2 bases from V and 3 bases from J, the junction contained 4 bases not matched to a gene.